The 26 T cell receptor beta chains in this list originate from one sample, sequenced in a study of CD8+ T cells in alopecia areata. The treatment: oral pan-JAK inhibitor, 5-10 mg twice daily. The authors extracted RNA and reverse transcribed it into cDNA as the sequencing template. Generated by immunoSEQ multiplex PCR, the TCRdb table keeps only in-frame clones and is missing some. The sample contains about 260,000 clones, around 64% of which appear only once. The starting material was CD4+ T cells sorted from blood, obtained around week 54, from a patient treated with tofacitinib. The receptor set was obtained from a human donor with alopecia areata.

This clone showed up just a few times. CDR3 bases: TGTGCCATCAGTGAGTCCATAGCAAACAATGAGCAGTTCTTC. Amino acids: CAISESIANNEQFF. The chain couples TRBV10-3 to TRBJ2-1, with D uncertain. Between the trimmed V and J ends, which lost 0 bases and 5 bases, there was a span of 8 bases. In germline, CDR1 is ENHRY, CDR2 SYGVKD. CDR3 length: 14 residues.

The J gene is TRBJ1-5, the V gene TRBV5-1; TRBD1 agrees at 11 bases. The germline gives CDR1 SGHRS, CDR2 YFSETQ. Germline trimming cut 5 bases from V and 6 bases from J; bases unmatched to any gene: 10. The CDR3 length is 16 residues. CDR3 region: CASSTPDRGLVQPQHF. In DNA form, the CDR3 reads TGCGCCAGCAGTACCCCGGACAGGGGGCTCGTTCAGCCCCAGCATTTT.

The chain links TRBV5-1 to TRBJ2-7; D is unclear. The germline V gene has CDR1 SGHRS and CDR2 YFSETQ. CDR3 length: 13 amino acids. With 2 bases removed from V and 8 bases from J, the gap between germline ends came to 14 bases. The CDR3 nucleotides are TGCGCCAGCAGCTTAGCAGAAAATACGCAGCAGTACTTC. It translates to CASSLAENTQQYF.

This clone was observed a single time. This chain joins TRBV5-6 and TRBJ2-5; tentatively, D is TRBD2 (6 bases). Looked up from germline, CDR1 is SGHDT and CDR2 is YYEEEE. There are 13 residues in the CDR3. V lost 4 bases and J lost 5, with 12 bases in between. The CDR3 loop is CASSQTSPETQYF. The CDR3 nucleotides read TGTGCCAGCAGCCAGACTAGTCCCGAGACCCAGTACTTC.

V and J are TRBV7-9 and TRBJ2-1; D remains ambiguous. The ends were cut back, 5 bases at V and 1 base at J, with 15 bases in the middle. Germline lookup yields CDR1 SEHNR and CDR2 FQNEAQ (reference sequence). This CDR3 has 16 amino acids. The CDR3 loop is CASSPSGAASYNEQFF. CDR3 sequence (DNA): TGTGCCAGCAGCCCGAGTGGAGCCGCGTCCTACAATGAGCAGTTCTTC.

This rearrangement joins TRBV6-5 to TRBJ1-6, with 8 bases that match TRBD1. This CDR3 spans 13 amino acids. Germline V gene lookup returns CDR1 MNHEY and CDR2 SVGAGI. The trim removed 5 bases at V and 7 bases at J, leaving 1 base unmatched. The CDR3 loop reads CASSRDRNSPLHF. The DNA for the CDR3 is TGTGCCAGCAGTCGGGACAGGAATTCACCCCTCCACTTT.

This chain connects TRBV29-1 to TRBJ2-3; 7 positions agree with TRBD1. This CDR3 contains 12 residues. From germline, CDR1 is SQVTM and CDR2 ANQGSEA. Trimming removed 6 bases from V and 4 bases from J; junction bases left unmatched: 4. The CDR3 reads CSVWTGPDTQYF. The CDR3 nucleotides read TGCAGCGTGTGGACAGGTCCAGATACGCAGTATTTT.

V is TRBV30 and J is TRBJ2-2; D is uncertain. V gave up 5 bases and J gave up 8 bases, with 6 bases separating them. CDR3 length: 10 residues. The germline gives CDR1 GTSNPN, CDR2 SVGIG (reference sequence). CDR3 sequence reads: CAWAAGELFF. The CDR3 region has the DNA TGTGCCTGGGCGGCGGGGGAGCTGTTTTTT.

The chain couples TRBV27 to TRBJ2-3; 15 bases match TRBD2. Germline assignment: CDR1 MNHEY and CDR2 SMNVEV (reference sequence). The junction had 9 bases not matched to a gene; V was cut back by 4 bases and J by 1 base. This CDR3 is built from 19 residues. The CDR3, as DNA: TGTGCCAGCAGTTCCCGGACTAGCGGGGGGGTCCTCCGCACAGATACGCAGTATTTT. This codes for CASSSRTSGGVLRTDTQYF.

This clone came up a few times. The gene calls are TRBV28 and TRBJ2-1; D call uncertain. Per the germline V gene, CDR1 is MDHEN and CDR2 is SYDVKM. V lost 6 bases and J 9 bases, leaving 15 bases between the germline ends. This CDR3 is 13 amino acids long. CDR3 sequence reads: CASSKLLPFEQFF. The CDR3 nucleotides are TGTGCCAGCAGCAAACTACTCCCCTTTGAGCAGTTCTTC.

This clone was picked up a small number of times. The gene calls are TRBV21-1 and TRBJ1-2; the DNA was not used to check the table's D call, TRBD1. TRBV21-1 corresponds to a pseudogene. This CDR3 has 17 amino acids. CDR3 amino acids: CASSKWGVVRWGYGYTF. CDR3 DNA: TGTGCCAGCAGCAAATGGGGCGTGGTGCGATGGGGCTATGGCTACACCTTC.

This chain uses TRBV29-1 with TRBJ1-2; tentatively, D is TRBD1 (6 bases). The V gene's germline CDR1 is SQVTM and CDR2 ANQGSEA. The CDR3 has 11 amino acids. Between the trimmed V and J ends, which lost 2 bases and 9 bases, there was a span of 10 bases. This CDR3 is CSVELDSRYTF. The CDR3 DNA reads as TGCAGCGTTGAATTGGACAGCCGCTACACCTTC.

The gene calls are TRBV29-1 and TRBJ1-4, with no clear D. The CDR3 consists of 10 residues. Germline CDR1 and CDR2: SQVTM and ANQGSEA. The V end lost 5 bases, the J end lost 8 bases, and 6 bases lay between the germline ends. CDR3 sequence (DNA): TGCAGCGTTCTGATAGAAAAACTGTTTTTT. It is translated as CSVLIEKLFF.

The V call is TRBV7-2, the J call TRBJ1-1, with D perhaps TRBD1 (6 bases). V dropped 4 bases and J dropped 1 base, with 10 bases sitting between them. Per germline, CDR1 SGHTA and CDR2 FQGNSA. The CDR3 contains 14 residues. CDR3 DNA sequence: TGTGCCAGCAGCTGGGGGCCGACGAACACTGAAGCTTTCTTT. Translating gives CASSWGPTNTEAFF.

This clone came up a few times. At the DNA level, this CDR3 is encoded by other sequences in the same sample as well. The chain uses TRBV7-2 and TRBJ1-5, with a weak D call TRBD1 (6 bases). This CDR3 region has 14 residues. Germline assignment: CDR1 SGHTA and CDR2 FQGNSA. V was clipped by 3 bases and J by 7 bases, with 13 bases between them. The CDR3 nucleotides read TGTGCCAGCAGCTTCTCGGGGGGCGGGCAGCCCCAGCATTTT. Translated: CASSFSGGGQPQHF.

The chain links TRBV9 to TRBJ1-6; perhaps TRBD1 as D (5 bases). CDR1 and CDR2 from the germline V gene are SGDLS and YYNGEE. Trimming stripped 0 bases from V and 9 bases from J, with 16 bases between. There are 16 residues in the CDR3. CDR3 region: CASSVAVRGVSSPLHF. CDR3 coding DNA: TGTGCCAGCAGCGTAGCGGTGCGGGGGGTTAGTTCACCCCTCCACTTT.

This chain links TRBV6-5 with TRBJ1-6, with no clear D. The length of the CDR3 is 11 residues. The germline V gene has CDR1 MNHEY and CDR2 SVGAGI. With 5 bases removed from V and 7 bases from J, the gap between germline ends came to 3 bases. Written as DNA, the CDR3 is TGTGCCAGCAGTAACAATTCACCCCTCCACTTT. It specifies CASSNNSPLHF.

The chain links TRBV6-5 to TRBJ1-2; the D is unclear. The CDR3 is 11 residues long. V lost 7 bases to trimming and J lost 2 bases, with 5 bases between them. Germline V gives CDR1 MNHEY, CDR2 SVGAGI. CDR3 coding DNA: TGTGCCAGCAAAACCAACTATGGCTACACCTTC. Translating gives CASKTNYGYTF.

Remarks on this clone: The same CDR3 can be traced to other DNA sequences in this sample. The chain links TRBV30 to TRBJ1-2, with no clear D. In germline, CDR1 is GTSNPN, CDR2 SVGIG (reference sequence). Trimming cost V 2 bases and J 2 bases, with 3 bases left between them. CDR3 length: 11 residues. DNA of the CDR3: TGTGCCTGGAGTAGGAACTATGGCTACACCTTC. This gives the protein CAWSRNYGYTF. The variable domain in full, with the rest retrieved from reference TRBV30 and TRBJ1-2, is SQTIHQWPATLVQPVGSPLSLECTVEGTSNPNLYWYRQAAGRGLQLLFYSVGIGQISSEVPQNLSASRPQDRQFILSSKKLLLSDSGFYLCAWSRNYGYTFGSGTRLTVV.

This clone turned up a few times. The J gene is TRBJ1-2, the V gene TRBV5-1; 7 bases line up with TRBD1. The CDR3 has 14 amino acids. The V gene's germline CDR1 is SGHRS and CDR2 YFSETQ. Losses at the gene ends were 3 bases for V and 4 bases for J; bases not matched to a gene: 6. CDR3: CASSSRQGGYGYTF. CDR3 in DNA: TGCGCCAGCAGCTCCCGACAGGGAGGCTATGGCTACACCTTC.

CDR3 in DNA: TGTGCCAGTAGTGGGGCGCCTATCCATGGCTACACCTTC. Its protein product is CASSGAPIHGYTF. The chain combines TRBV19 with TRBJ1-2, with D tentatively TRBD1 (5 bases). The germline V gene encodes CDR1 LNHDA and CDR2 SQIVND (reference sequence). The CDR3 loop spans 13 amino acids. Trimming removed 5 bases from V and 6 bases from J, with 13 bases in between.

A note on this clone: The conserved phenylalanine or tryptophan is not found at the CDR3 terminus, so this likely reflects a read error. This sequence joins TRBV30 and TRBJ2-6; D gene ambiguous. Germline values: CDR1 GTSNPN, CDR2 SVGIG (reference sequence). The CDR3 sequence is 14 residues long. Trimming removed 3 bases at V and 0 bases at J, with 6 bases between. This chain's CDR3 is CAWSRSSGANVLTS. The CDR3 DNA reads as TGTGCCTGGAGCCGGAGCTCTGGGGCCAACGTCCTGACTTCC.

The chain has TRBV30 and TRBJ1-6, with no clear D. Trimming shortened V by 2 bases and J by 10 bases, and 15 bases separated the two germline ends. Germline lookup yields CDR1 GTSNPN and CDR2 SVGIG (reference sequence). There are 14 residues in the CDR3. Here the CDR3 reads CAWSQLTLNSPLHF. CDR3 sequence (DNA): TGTGCCTGGAGTCAGTTAACATTGAACTCACCCCTCCACTTT.

This clone showed up just a few times. The rearrangement joins TRBV6-5 to TRBJ2-1; a possible D gene is TRBD1 (5 bases). Germline V gene sequence: CDR1 MNHEY, CDR2 SVGAGI. The CDR3 is 11 residues long. Trimming cost V 6 bases and J 9 bases, with 9 bases left between them. CDR3 loop: CASSKGFEQFF. The CDR3 DNA sequence: TGTGCCAGCAGCAAGGGGTTTGAGCAGTTCTTC.

The chain couples TRBV5-6 to TRBJ2-1; D unclear. Germline loops: CDR1 SGHDT, CDR2 YYEEEE. The CDR3 is made up of 14 amino acids. V was pared by 0 bases and J by 6 bases, with 10 bases between. The CDR3 loop is CASSLALDRNEQFF. CDR3 coding DNA: TGTGCCAGCAGCTTGGCCTTGGACCGCAATGAGCAGTTCTTC. Based on the CDR3 plus reference TRBV5-6 and TRBJ2-1, the full variable domain is DAGVTQSPTHLIKTRGQQVTLRCSPKSGHDTVSWYQQALGQGPQFIFQYYEEEERQRGNFPDRFSGHQFPNYSSELNVNALLLGDSALYLCASSLALDRNEQFFGPGTRLTVL.

J is TRBJ2-2 and V is TRBV29-1; 7 bases line up with TRBD2. This CDR3 spans 14 amino acids. V lost 3 bases and J lost 4; bases outside the gene matches: 5. Germline values: CDR1 SQVTM, CDR2 ANQGSEA. CDR3 nucleotide sequence: TGCAGCGTTGAGGCAGGGAGGGGCACCGGGGAGCTGTTTTTT. This encodes CSVEAGRGTGELFF.